This TCR beta chain was captured in a study of type 1 regulatory T cells. TCRdb redid the calling of the reads with MiXCR, one entry per CDR3 protein. The sample carries around 62,000 distinct CDR3 sequences, around 63% recorded once. Notes on this clonotype: Its antigen is currently unknown.

The clonotype comes from a human donor in good health. What was sequenced was cultured T cells, either the whole culture or a sorted T cell fraction (not recorded which). Subset meaning: Tr1-enriched cell product generated in vitro against host alloantigens.

The CDR3 here is CASSLPTWMGHGRSYNEQFF. CDR3 DNA: TGCGCCAGCAGCTTGCCCACGTGGATGGGGCACGGAAGATCCTACAATGAGCAGTTCTTC. This rearrangement joins TRBV5-1 to TRBJ2-1; D may be TRBD1 (5 bases). This CDR3 has 20 residues. The ends were cut back, 1 base at V and 1 base at J, with 24 bases in the middle. Per germline, CDR1 SGHRS and CDR2 YFSETQ.